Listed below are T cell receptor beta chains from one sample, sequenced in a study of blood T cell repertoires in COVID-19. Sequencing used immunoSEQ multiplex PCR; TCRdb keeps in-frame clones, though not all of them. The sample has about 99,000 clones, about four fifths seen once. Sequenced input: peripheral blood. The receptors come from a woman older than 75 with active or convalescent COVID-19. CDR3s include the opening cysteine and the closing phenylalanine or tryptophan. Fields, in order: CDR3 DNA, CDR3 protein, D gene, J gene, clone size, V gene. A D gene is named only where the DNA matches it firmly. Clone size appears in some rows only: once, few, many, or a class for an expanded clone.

cdr3_nt: TGTGCCAGAAGCCTAAACCCGGGACACTTAAACACTGAAGCTTTCTTT; cdr3_aa: CARSLNPGHLNTEAFF; d_call: NA; j_call: TRBJ1-1; clone_size: NA; v_call: TRBV7-5
cdr3_nt: TGTGCCAGCAGCCCGCGGGCGGGTGTGAGCACAGATACGCAGTATTTT; cdr3_aa: CASSPRAGVSTDTQYF; d_call: NA; j_call: TRBJ2-3; clone_size: once; v_call: TRBV14
cdr3_nt: TGTGCCGGAGCACAGGGACCAGCACGTGGCTACACCTTC; cdr3_aa: CAGAQGPARGYTF; d_call: NA; j_call: TRBJ1-2; clone_size: NA; v_call: TRBV28
cdr3_nt: TGTGCCAGCAGCCCCGCCTCGGAGCGACGCACAGATACGCAGTATTTT; cdr3_aa: CASSPASERRTDTQYF; d_call: NA; j_call: TRBJ2-3; clone_size: NA; v_call: TRBV5-8
cdr3_nt: TGTGCCAGCACTATAGCGGGAGGGGAAGAGCAGTACTTC; cdr3_aa: CASTIAGGEEQYF; d_call: TRBD2; j_call: TRBJ2-7; clone_size: NA; v_call: TRBV11-2
cdr3_nt: TGTGCCAGCAGGGCCGGAGGAGAGACCCAGTACTTC; cdr3_aa: CASRAGGETQYF; d_call: NA; j_call: TRBJ2-5; clone_size: once; v_call: TRBV28
cdr3_nt: TGTGCCAGCAGCCAGGGGGGGGGTGTCAACACCATATATTTT; cdr3_aa: CASSQGGGVNTIYF; d_call: NA; j_call: TRBJ1-3; clone_size: NA; v_call: TRBV3-1/TRBV3-2
cdr3_nt: TGTGCCATCAGTGAGTCGGACAGCGGGGGCTACGAGCAGTACTTC; cdr3_aa: CAISESDSGGYEQYF; d_call: TRBD2; j_call: TRBJ2-7; clone_size: NA; v_call: TRBV10-3
cdr3_nt: TGTGCCAGCAGTTTCGCTGGGAGCGGGAGGGGTAAAAACATTCAGTACTTC; cdr3_aa: CASSFAGSGRGKNIQYF; d_call: TRBD2; j_call: TRBJ2-4; clone_size: NA; v_call: TRBV28
cdr3_nt: TGTGCCAGCAGTTTAAGGGAGTCGGAAGCTTTCTTT; cdr3_aa: CASSLRESEAFF; d_call: NA; j_call: TRBJ1-1; clone_size: NA; v_call: TRBV12-3/TRBV12-4
cdr3_nt: TGTGCCAGCACGGGACAGGAGAATTCACCCCTCCACTTT; cdr3_aa: CASTGQENSPLHF; d_call: TRBD1; j_call: TRBJ1-6; clone_size: NA; v_call: TRBV28
cdr3_nt: TGTGCCAGCAGACCCCACGGCTCAGGGGGCCGGACTAGCGGTTACAATGAGCAGTTCTTC; cdr3_aa: CASRPHGSGGRTSGYNEQFF; d_call: TRBD2; j_call: TRBJ2-1; clone_size: NA; v_call: TRBV28
cdr3_nt: TGTGCCATCAGTGCCGGGGCTAGCGGGATAGTACGTACTGAGCAGTTCTTC; cdr3_aa: CAISAGASGIVRTEQFF; d_call: TRBD2; j_call: TRBJ2-1; clone_size: few; v_call: TRBV10-3
cdr3_nt: TGTGCCAGCAGCTCCCAAAGGACAACGGTCGAAAAACTGTTTTTT; cdr3_aa: CASSSQRTTVEKLFF; d_call: NA; j_call: TRBJ1-4; clone_size: many; v_call: TRBV11-2
cdr3_nt: TGTGCCACCAGCATGTCCACCGGTGGCAATCAGCCCCAGCATTTT; cdr3_aa: CATSMSTGGNQPQHF; d_call: NA; j_call: TRBJ1-5; clone_size: few; v_call: TRBV15
cdr3_nt: TGTGCCAGCAGCACCCGACAGAGCAATCAGCCCCAGCATTTT; cdr3_aa: CASSTRQSNQPQHF; d_call: NA; j_call: TRBJ1-5; clone_size: NA; v_call: TRBV21-1
cdr3_nt: TGTGCCAGCAGCCCGGACTCGAACACCGGGGAGCTGTTTTTT; cdr3_aa: CASSPDSNTGELFF; d_call: NA; j_call: TRBJ2-2; clone_size: NA; v_call: TRBV7-2
cdr3_nt: TGCGCCAGCAGCTGGACGGGCGGGTGGGATCAGCCCCAGCATTTT; cdr3_aa: CASSWTGGWDQPQHF; d_call: NA; j_call: TRBJ1-5; clone_size: once; v_call: TRBV5-1
cdr3_nt: TGTGCCAGCAGTTACTCAGGACAGGGGGGAAACATTCAGTACTTC; cdr3_aa: CASSYSGQGGNIQYF; d_call: TRBD1; j_call: TRBJ2-4; clone_size: NA; v_call: TRBV6-2/TRBV6-3
cdr3_nt: TGTGCCAGTGTCCTAGAGGGCGAAAAACTGTTTTTT; cdr3_aa: CASVLEGEKLFF; d_call: NA; j_call: TRBJ1-4; clone_size: NA; v_call: TRBV2
cdr3_nt: TGTGCCAGCAGCTTGCTGGGCAGGGGGACATCCTACGAGCAGTACTTC; cdr3_aa: CASSLLGRGTSYEQYF; d_call: TRBD1; j_call: TRBJ2-7; clone_size: once; v_call: TRBV5-1
cdr3_nt: TGTGCCAGCAGCATTCTAGCGTCGGGTCACGAGCAGTACTTC; cdr3_aa: CASSILASGHEQYF; d_call: NA; j_call: TRBJ2-7; clone_size: NA; v_call: TRBV5-4
cdr3_nt: TGCGCCAGCAGCCAAGGGGGGGCGGGAGCCCCCTACAATGAGCAGTTCTTC; cdr3_aa: CASSQGGAGAPYNEQFF; d_call: NA; j_call: TRBJ2-1; clone_size: NA; v_call: TRBV5-1
cdr3_nt: TGTGCCAGCGATCGGGGGACCAACTCCTACGAGCAGTACTTC; cdr3_aa: CASDRGTNSYEQYF; d_call: NA; j_call: TRBJ2-7; clone_size: few; v_call: TRBV7-8
cdr3_nt: TGTGCCAGCAGTTTTTTCCGGGGGGCGAGCACTGAAGCTTTCTTT; cdr3_aa: CASSFFRGASTEAFF; d_call: NA; j_call: TRBJ1-1; clone_size: NA; v_call: TRBV27
cdr3_nt: TGTGCCAGCAGCCGGGACAGCTACAATGAGCAGTTCTTC; cdr3_aa: CASSRDSYNEQFF; d_call: TRBD1; j_call: TRBJ2-1; clone_size: once; v_call: TRBV6-6
cdr3_nt: TGTGCCAGCAGCGTAGTTGATAGTCTTGGCTACACCTTC; cdr3_aa: CASSVVDSLGYTF; d_call: NA; j_call: TRBJ1-2; clone_size: NA; v_call: TRBV9
cdr3_nt: TGTGCCAGCAGCCTGGACACGAACACTGAAGCTTTCTTT; cdr3_aa: CASSLDTNTEAFF; d_call: NA; j_call: TRBJ1-1; clone_size: few; v_call: TRBV7-3
cdr3_nt: TGTGCCAGCAGTCCGGGGACAGGGAAACTGTTTTTT; cdr3_aa: CASSPGTGKLFF; d_call: TRBD1; j_call: TRBJ1-4; clone_size: once; v_call: TRBV13
cdr3_nt: TGTGCCAGCAGCTTGGGAGGACTAGCGGTCCAAGAGACCCAGTACTTC; cdr3_aa: CASSLGGLAVQETQYF; d_call: TRBD2; j_call: TRBJ2-5; clone_size: NA; v_call: TRBV5-4
cdr3_nt: TGTGCCAGCTCACCGTCGGGAAACCAAGAGACCCAGTACTTC; cdr3_aa: CASSPSGNQETQYF; d_call: NA; j_call: TRBJ2-5; clone_size: NA; v_call: TRBV18
cdr3_nt: TGCAGTGCTAGTCCCCGGGGCTATGGCTACACCTTC; cdr3_aa: CSASPRGYGYTF; d_call: NA; j_call: TRBJ1-2; clone_size: NA; v_call: TRBV20-1
cdr3_nt: TGCAGTGCTAGTCCAGGTCCACGATTCTACGAGCAGTACTTC; cdr3_aa: CSASPGPRFYEQYF; d_call: NA; j_call: TRBJ2-7; clone_size: few; v_call: TRBV20-1
cdr3_nt: TGTGCCAGTAGTATAGATCGGACTAGCGGGAAGGTCAGGGATACGCAGTATTTT; cdr3_aa: CASSIDRTSGKVRDTQYF; d_call: TRBD2; j_call: TRBJ2-3; clone_size: NA; v_call: TRBV19
cdr3_nt: TGTGCCAGCAGTTACGGACTAGCGGAAAGCACAGATACGCAGTATTTT; cdr3_aa: CASSYGLAESTDTQYF; d_call: TRBD2; j_call: TRBJ2-3; clone_size: NA; v_call: TRBV28
cdr3_nt: TGCAGCACCATGGCGGAGCGGGCTGGCACAGATACGCAGTATTTT; cdr3_aa: CSTMAERAGTDTQYF; d_call: NA; j_call: TRBJ2-3; clone_size: NA; v_call: TRBV29-1
cdr3_nt: TGTGCCAGTAGTCACACCGGGACAGGGAACTATGGCTACACCTTC; cdr3_aa: CASSHTGTGNYGYTF; d_call: TRBD1; j_call: TRBJ1-2; clone_size: NA; v_call: TRBV19
cdr3_nt: TGTGCCAGTACCGAATCGGACAGGGTCCTGAGCTATGGCTACACCTTC; cdr3_aa: CASTESDRVLSYGYTF; d_call: TRBD1; j_call: TRBJ1-2; clone_size: NA; v_call: TRBV19
cdr3_nt: TGTGCCAGCAGGCCAGACGGGAGTAGGGCGAATGAGCAGTTCTTC; cdr3_aa: CASRPDGSRANEQFF; d_call: NA; j_call: TRBJ2-1; clone_size: NA; v_call: TRBV5-4
cdr3_nt: TGTGCCAGCAGCTCCTACGGGGGTACTGAAGCTTTCTTT; cdr3_aa: CASSSYGGTEAFF; d_call: NA; j_call: TRBJ1-1; clone_size: NA; v_call: TRBV11-1
cdr3_nt: TGTGCCAGCAGCCAAGATTGGCCCAATTCACCCCTCCACTTT; cdr3_aa: CASSQDWPNSPLHF; d_call: NA; j_call: TRBJ1-6; clone_size: few; v_call: TRBV14
cdr3_nt: TGTGCCAGCAGTTTAATAACCAAAGGAGGTGAAAAACTGTTTTTT; cdr3_aa: CASSLITKGGEKLFF; d_call: NA; j_call: TRBJ1-4; clone_size: few; v_call: TRBV28
cdr3_nt: TGTGCCAGCAGCATCAGACTAGCGGGACACGCCGAGCAGTTCTTC; cdr3_aa: CASSIRLAGHAEQFF; d_call: TRBD2; j_call: TRBJ2-1; clone_size: NA; v_call: TRBV7-9
cdr3_nt: TGCAGCGTTGGGGACGGAAGCGGGAGTTACAATGAGCAGTTCTTC; cdr3_aa: CSVGDGSGSYNEQFF; d_call: TRBD2; j_call: TRBJ2-1; clone_size: NA; v_call: TRBV29-1
cdr3_nt: TGTGCCAGCAACATCGGACATCGGTACACCTTC; cdr3_aa: CASNIGHRYTF; d_call: NA; j_call: TRBJ1-2; clone_size: NA; v_call: TRBV12-3/TRBV12-4
cdr3_nt: TGTGCCAGCAGTACAACAGGGGGCAATGAGCAGTTCTTC; cdr3_aa: CASSTTGGNEQFF; d_call: TRBD1; j_call: TRBJ2-1; clone_size: NA; v_call: TRBV7-3